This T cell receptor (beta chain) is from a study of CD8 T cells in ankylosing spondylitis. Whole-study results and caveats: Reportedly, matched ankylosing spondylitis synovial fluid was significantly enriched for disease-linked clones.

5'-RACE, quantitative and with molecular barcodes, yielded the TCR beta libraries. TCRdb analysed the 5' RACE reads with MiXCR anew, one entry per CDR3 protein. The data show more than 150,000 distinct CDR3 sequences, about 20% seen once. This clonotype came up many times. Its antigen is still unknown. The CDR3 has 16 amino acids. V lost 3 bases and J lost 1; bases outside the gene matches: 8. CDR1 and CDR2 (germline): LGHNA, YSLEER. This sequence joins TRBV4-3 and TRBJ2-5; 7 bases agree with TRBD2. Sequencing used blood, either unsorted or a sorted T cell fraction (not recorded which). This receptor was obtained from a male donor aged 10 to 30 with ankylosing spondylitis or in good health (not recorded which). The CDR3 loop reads CASSQGGTVLQETQYF. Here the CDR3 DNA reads TGCGCCAGCAGCCAGGGGGGGACCGTCCTCCAAGAGACCCAGTACTTC.